This paragraph reports one T cell receptor beta chain. The CDR3 totals 14 residues. Per germline, CDR1 MDHEN and CDR2 SYDVKM. Trimming removed 7 bases from V and 0 bases from J, with 13 bases in between. Produced via immunoSEQ multiplex PCR; TCRdb's table is partial and in-frame only. The data contain some 1.1 million clones, approximately 80% of them singletons. The data originate from a study of shared clonotypes between healthy human individuals. This receptor was obtained from a man younger than 30 in good health. Some clones in this sample may be carry-over from other donors' samples. The chain is built from TRBV28 and TRBJ2-7, with D uncertain. The sample was memory CD4+ T cells from PBMCs. The sample's subset: CD45RA-negative fraction. The CDR3 DNA reads as TGTGCCAGCAACTCAGTCAAGAGCTCCTACGAGCAGTACTTC. This gives the protein CASNSVKSSYEQYF.